The clone carrying this TCR beta chain has just one count. Its antigen remains unidentified. These data come from a study of T cells in localized non-small cell lung cancer. Trimming pared 5 bases from V and 6 bases from J, leaving 16 bases between. Germline V gene sequence: CDR1 LNHDA, CDR2 SQIVND (reference sequence). The CDR3 spans 15 residues. Assay used: immunoSEQ multiplex PCR; TCRdb lists only in-frame clones, some missing. The table lists roughly 30,000 clones, about 89% of them singletons. Study-level points and caveats: Since sequencing was restricted to only one region of the tumor, intratumor heterogeneity remains a possibility. The greatest T cell clonality was found in uninvolved adjacent lung (higher than in tumor). Out of the top 100 tumor clones, a median about 50 were seen in adjacent lung.

The chain combines TRBV19 with TRBJ2-2; possible D gene TRBD2, 6 bases. The sequenced sample was peripheral blood, obtained before any cancer treatment. This sequence was found in a female donor older than 55 with stage I lung adenocarcinoma. This chain's CDR3 is CASSGGIGEAGELFF. CDR3 coding DNA: TGTGCCAGTAGTGGGGGTATCGGGGAGGCCGGGGAGCTGTTTTTT.